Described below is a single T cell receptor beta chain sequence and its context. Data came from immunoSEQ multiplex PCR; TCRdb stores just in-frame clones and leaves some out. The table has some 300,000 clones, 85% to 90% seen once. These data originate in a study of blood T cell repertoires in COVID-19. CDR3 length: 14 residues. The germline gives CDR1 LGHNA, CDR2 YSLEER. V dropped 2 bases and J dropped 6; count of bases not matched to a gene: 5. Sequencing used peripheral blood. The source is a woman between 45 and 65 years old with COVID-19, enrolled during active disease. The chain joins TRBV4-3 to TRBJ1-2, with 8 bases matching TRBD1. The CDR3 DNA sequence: TGCGCCAGCAGCCAAACCGGGACAGGTCATGGCTACACCTTC. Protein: CASSQTGTGHGYTF.